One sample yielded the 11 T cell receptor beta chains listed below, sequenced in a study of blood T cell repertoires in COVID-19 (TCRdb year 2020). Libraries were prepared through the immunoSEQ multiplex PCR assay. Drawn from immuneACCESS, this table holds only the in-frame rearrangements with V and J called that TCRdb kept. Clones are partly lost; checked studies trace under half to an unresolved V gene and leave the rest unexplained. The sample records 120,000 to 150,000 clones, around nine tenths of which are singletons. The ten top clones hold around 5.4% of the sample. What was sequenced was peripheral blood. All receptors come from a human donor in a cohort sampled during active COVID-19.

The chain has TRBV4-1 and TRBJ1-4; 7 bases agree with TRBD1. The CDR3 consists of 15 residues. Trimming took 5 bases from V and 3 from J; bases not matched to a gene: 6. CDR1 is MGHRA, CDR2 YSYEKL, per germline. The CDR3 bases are TGCGCCAGCAGCTACTCCGGGACAGCTAATGAAAAACTGTTTTTT. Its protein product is CASSYSGTANEKLFF.

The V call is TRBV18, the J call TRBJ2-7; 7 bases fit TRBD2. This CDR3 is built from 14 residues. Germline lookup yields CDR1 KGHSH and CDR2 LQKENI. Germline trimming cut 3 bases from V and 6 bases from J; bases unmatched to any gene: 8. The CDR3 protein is CASSPRSREAEQYF. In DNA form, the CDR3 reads TGTGCCAGCTCACCTCGGAGCCGGGAGGCCGAGCAGTACTTC.

DNA for the CDR3: TGTGCCAGCAGCCAGACAGTGTGGACCGGGGAGCTGTTTTTT. As protein: CASSQTVWTGELFF. The chain recombines TRBV3-1 (or the pseudogene TRBV3-2) with TRBJ2-2; TRBD1 is a possible D gene (5 bases). The CDR3 extends over 14 amino acids. V lost 3 bases to trimming and J lost 5 bases, with 10 bases between them. CDR1 is LGHDT, CDR2 YNNKEL, per germline (reference sequence).

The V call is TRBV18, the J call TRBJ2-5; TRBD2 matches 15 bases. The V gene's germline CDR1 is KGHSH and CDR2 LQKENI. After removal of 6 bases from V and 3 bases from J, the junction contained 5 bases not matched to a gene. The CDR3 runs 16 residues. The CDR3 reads CASSPRTSGREETQYF. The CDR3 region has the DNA TGTGCCAGCTCCCCTAGGACTAGCGGGAGGGAAGAGACCCAGTACTTC.

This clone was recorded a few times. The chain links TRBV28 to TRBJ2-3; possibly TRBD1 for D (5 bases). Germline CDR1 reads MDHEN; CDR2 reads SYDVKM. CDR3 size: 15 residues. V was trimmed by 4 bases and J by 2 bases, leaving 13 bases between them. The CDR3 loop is CASSSRTSSTDTQYF. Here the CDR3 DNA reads TGTGCCAGCAGTTCCCGGACAAGTTCCACAGATACGCAGTATTTT.

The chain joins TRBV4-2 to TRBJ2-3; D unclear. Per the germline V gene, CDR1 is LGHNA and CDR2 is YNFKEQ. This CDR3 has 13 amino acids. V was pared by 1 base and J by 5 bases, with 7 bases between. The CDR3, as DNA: TGTGCCAGCAGCCAAGCCCTAGGAGATACGCAGTATTTT. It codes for CASSQALGDTQYF.

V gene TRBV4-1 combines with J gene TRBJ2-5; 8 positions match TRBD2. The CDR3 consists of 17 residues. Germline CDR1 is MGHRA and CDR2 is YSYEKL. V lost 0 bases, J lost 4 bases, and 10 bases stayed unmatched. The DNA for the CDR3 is TGCGCCAGCAGCCAAGAGACCACGCGGGGGGCCGGAGAGACCCAGTACTTC. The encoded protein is CASSQETTRGAGETQYF.

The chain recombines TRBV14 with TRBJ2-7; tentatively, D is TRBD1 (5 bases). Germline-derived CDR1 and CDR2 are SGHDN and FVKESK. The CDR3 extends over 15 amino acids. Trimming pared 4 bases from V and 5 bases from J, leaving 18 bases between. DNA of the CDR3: TGTGCCAGCAGCCCGAGGTTATCAGGGTTCGACGAGCAGTACTTC. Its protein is CASSPRLSGFDEQYF.

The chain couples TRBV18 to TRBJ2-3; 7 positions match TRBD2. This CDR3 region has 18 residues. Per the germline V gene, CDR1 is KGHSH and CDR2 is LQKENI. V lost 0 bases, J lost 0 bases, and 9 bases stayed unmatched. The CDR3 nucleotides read TGTGCCAGCTCACCACCGGTAGGGCGGGAGCTGAGCACAGATACGCAGTATTTT. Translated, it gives CASSPPVGRELSTDTQYF.

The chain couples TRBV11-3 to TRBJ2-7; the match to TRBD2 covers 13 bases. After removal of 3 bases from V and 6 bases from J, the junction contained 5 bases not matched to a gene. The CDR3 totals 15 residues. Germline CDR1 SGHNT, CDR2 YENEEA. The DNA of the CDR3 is TGTGCCAGCAGCTTCGGGACTAGCGGGAAAGGCGAGCAGTACTTC. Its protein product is CASSFGTSGKGEQYF.

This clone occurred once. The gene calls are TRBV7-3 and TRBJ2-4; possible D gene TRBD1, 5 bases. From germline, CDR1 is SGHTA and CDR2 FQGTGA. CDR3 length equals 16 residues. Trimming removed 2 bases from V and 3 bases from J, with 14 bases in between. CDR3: CASSLQGGVVKNIQYF. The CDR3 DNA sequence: TGTGCCAGCAGCTTACAGGGTGGGGTAGTCAAAAACATTCAGTACTTC.